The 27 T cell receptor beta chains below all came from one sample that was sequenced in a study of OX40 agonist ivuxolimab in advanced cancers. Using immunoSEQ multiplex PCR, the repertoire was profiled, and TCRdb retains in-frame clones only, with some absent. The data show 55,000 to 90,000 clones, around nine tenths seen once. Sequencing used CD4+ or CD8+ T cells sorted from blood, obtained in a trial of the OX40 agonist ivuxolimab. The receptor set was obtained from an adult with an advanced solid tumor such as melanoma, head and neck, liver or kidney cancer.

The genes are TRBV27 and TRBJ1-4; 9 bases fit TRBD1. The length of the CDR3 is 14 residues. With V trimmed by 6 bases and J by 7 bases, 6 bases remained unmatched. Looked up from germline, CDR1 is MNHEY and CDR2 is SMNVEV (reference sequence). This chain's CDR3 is CASSPRGQGEKLFF. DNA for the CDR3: TGTGCCAGCAGCCCCAGGGGACAGGGTGAAAAACTGTTTTTT.

CDR3 loop: CASSRAGADGEQYF. CDR3 bases: TGTGCCAGCAGTCGGGCGGGGGCGGATGGGGAGCAGTACTTC. The chain links TRBV25-1 to TRBJ2-7; the D gene is possibly TRBD2 (7 bases). CDR3 length equals 14 residues. V dropped 5 bases and J dropped 7 bases, with 18 bases sitting between them. The germline gives CDR1 MGHDK, CDR2 SYGVNS.

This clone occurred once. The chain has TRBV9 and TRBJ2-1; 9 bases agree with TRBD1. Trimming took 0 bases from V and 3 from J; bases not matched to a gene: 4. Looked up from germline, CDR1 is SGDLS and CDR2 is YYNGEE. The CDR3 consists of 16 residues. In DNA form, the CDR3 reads TGTGCCAGCAGCGTAGACGGGACAGGGTTCTACAATGAGCAGTTCTTC. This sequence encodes CASSVDGTGFYNEQFF.

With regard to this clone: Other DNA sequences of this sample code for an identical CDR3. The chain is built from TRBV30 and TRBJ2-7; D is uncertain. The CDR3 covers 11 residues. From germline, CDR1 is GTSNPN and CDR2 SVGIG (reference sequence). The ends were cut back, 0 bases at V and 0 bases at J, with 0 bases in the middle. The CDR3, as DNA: TGTGCCTGGAGTGTCTCCTACGAGCAGTACTTC. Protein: CAWSVSYEQYF.

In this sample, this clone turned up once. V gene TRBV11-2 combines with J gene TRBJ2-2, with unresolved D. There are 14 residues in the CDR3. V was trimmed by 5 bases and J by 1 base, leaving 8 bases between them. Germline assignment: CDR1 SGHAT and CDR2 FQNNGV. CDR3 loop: CASSPSRNTGELFF. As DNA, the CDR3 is TGTGCCAGCAGCCCCAGCAGGAACACCGGGGAGCTGTTTTTT.

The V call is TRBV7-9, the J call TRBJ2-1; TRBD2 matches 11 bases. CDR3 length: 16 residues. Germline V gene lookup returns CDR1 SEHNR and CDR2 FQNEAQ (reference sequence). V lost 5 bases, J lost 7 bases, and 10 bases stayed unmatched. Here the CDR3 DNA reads TGTGCCAGCAGCATCTACGGGACTAGCGGCCCAAATGAGCAGTTCTTC. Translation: CASSIYGTSGPNEQFF.

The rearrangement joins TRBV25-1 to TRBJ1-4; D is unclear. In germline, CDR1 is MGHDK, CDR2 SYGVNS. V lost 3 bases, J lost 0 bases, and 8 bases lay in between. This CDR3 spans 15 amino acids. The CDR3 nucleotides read TGTGCCAGCAGTGAGACCCGGTCAACTAATGAAAAACTGTTTTTT. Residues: CASSETRSTNEKLFF.

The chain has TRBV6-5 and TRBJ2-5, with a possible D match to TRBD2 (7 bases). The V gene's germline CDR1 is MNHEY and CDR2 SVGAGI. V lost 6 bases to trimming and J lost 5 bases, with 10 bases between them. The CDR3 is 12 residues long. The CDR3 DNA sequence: TGTGCCAGCAGGGGAGGGGGGGAGACCCAGTACTTC. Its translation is CASRGGGETQYF.

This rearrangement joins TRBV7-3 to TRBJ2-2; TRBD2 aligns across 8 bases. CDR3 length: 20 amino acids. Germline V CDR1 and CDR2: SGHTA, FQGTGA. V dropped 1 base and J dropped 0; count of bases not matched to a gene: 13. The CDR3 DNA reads TGTGCCAGCAGCTTAAGGTCACTAGCGGACCTCCGGGCGAACACCGGGGAGCTGTTTTTT. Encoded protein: CASSLRSLADLRANTGELFF.

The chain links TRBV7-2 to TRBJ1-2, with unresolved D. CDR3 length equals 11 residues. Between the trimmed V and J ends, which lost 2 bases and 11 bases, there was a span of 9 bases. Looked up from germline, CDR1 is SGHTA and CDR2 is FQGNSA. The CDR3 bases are TGTGCCAGCAGCTTACCAGGCACGTACACCTTC. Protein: CASSLPGTYTF.

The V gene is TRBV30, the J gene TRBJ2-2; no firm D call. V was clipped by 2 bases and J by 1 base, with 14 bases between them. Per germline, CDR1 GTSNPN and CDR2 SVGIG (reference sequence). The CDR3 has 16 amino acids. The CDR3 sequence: CAWSRSPLLNTGELFF. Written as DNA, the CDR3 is TGTGCCTGGAGTAGATCACCCCTTTTGAACACCGGGGAGCTGTTTTTT. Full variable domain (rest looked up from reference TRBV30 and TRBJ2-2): SQTIHQWPATLVQPVGSPLSLECTVEGTSNPNLYWYRQAAGRGLQLLFYSVGIGQISSEVPQNLSASRPQDRQFILSSKKLLLSDSGFYLCAWSRSPLLNTGELFFGEGSRLTVL.

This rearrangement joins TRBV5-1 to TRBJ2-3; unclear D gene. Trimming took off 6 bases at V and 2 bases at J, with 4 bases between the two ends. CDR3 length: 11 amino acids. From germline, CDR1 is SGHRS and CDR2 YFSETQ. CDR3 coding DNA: TGCGCCAGCACCAACACAGATACGCAGTATTTT. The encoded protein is CASTNTDTQYF.

The DNA of the CDR3 is TGTGCCTGGAGTGTTAGCCGGACAGGGGGTAGCAATCAGCCCCAGCATTTT. It yields the protein CAWSVSRTGGSNQPQHF. The chain couples TRBV30 to TRBJ1-5, with 10 nucleotides matching TRBD1. J lost 0 bases, V lost 0 bases, and 5 bases had no gene match. Germline V gene lookup returns CDR1 GTSNPN and CDR2 SVGIG (reference sequence). The CDR3 length is 17 residues.

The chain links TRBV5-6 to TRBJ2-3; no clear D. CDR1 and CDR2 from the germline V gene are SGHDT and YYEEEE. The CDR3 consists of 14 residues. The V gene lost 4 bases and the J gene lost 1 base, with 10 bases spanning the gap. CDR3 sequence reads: CASSARPGTDTQYF. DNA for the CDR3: TGTGCCAGCAGCGCCCGTCCGGGCACAGATACGCAGTATTTT.

The CDR3 sequence: CASSLQGAKNIQYF. CDR3 nucleotide sequence: TGTGCCAGCAGCTTACAAGGGGCCAAAAACATTCAGTACTTC. The V and J genes are TRBV5-5 and TRBJ2-4; D remains ambiguous. The CDR3 sequence is 14 residues long. The V and J ends lost 2 bases and 1 base respectively, with 7 bases between them. Germline V gene sequence: CDR1 SGHKS, CDR2 YYEKEE (reference sequence).

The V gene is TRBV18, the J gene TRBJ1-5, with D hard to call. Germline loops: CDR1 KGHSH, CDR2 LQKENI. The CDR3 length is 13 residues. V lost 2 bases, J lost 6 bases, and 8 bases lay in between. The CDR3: CASSPGVGQPQHF. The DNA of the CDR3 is TGTGCCAGCTCACCAGGGGTCGGTCAGCCCCAGCATTTT.

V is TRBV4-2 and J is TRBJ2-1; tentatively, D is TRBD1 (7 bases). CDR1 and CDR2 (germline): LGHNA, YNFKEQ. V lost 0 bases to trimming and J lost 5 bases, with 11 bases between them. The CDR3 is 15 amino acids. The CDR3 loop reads CASSQEEGQNNEQFF. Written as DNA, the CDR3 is TGTGCCAGCAGCCAAGAGGAGGGACAGAACAATGAGCAGTTCTTC.

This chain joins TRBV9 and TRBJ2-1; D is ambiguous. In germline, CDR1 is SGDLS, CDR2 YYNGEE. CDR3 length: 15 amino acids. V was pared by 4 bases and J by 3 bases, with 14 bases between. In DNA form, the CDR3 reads TGTGCCAGCAGCCCCGTCGGCACAAACTACAATGAGCAGTTCTTC. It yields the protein CASSPVGTNYNEQFF.

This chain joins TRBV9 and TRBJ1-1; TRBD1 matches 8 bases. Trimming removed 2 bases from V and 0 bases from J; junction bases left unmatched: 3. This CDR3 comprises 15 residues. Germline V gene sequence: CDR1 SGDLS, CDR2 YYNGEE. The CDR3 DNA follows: TGTGCCAGCAGCGTGACAGGGGTAATGAACACTGAAGCTTTCTTT. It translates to CASSVTGVMNTEAFF.

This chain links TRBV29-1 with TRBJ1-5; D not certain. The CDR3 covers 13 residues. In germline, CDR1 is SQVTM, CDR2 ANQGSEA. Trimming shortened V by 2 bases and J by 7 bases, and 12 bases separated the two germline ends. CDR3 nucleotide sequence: TGCAGCGTTGAAATCGCTTTGGGCCAGCCCCAGCATTTT. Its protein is CSVEIALGQPQHF.

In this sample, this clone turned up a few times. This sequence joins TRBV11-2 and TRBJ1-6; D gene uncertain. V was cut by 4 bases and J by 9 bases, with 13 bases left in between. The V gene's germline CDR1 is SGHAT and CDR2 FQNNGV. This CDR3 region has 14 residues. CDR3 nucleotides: TGTGCCAGCAGCTCCTCCTCCGGCATTTCACCCCTCCACTTT. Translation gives CASSSSSGISPLHF.

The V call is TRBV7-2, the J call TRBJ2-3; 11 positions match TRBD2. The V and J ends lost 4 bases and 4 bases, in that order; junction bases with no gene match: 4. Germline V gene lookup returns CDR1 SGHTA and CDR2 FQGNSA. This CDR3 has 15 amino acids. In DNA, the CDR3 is TGTGCCAGCAGCTCCGGGACTAGCGGTGCAGATACGCAGTATTTT. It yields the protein CASSSGTSGADTQYF.

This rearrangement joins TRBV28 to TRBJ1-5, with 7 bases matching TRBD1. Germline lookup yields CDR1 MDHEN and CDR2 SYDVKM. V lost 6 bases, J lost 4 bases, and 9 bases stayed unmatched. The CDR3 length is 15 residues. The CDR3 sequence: CASSPMTGLNQPQHF. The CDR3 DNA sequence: TGTGCCAGCAGCCCCATGACAGGGTTGAATCAGCCCCAGCATTTT.

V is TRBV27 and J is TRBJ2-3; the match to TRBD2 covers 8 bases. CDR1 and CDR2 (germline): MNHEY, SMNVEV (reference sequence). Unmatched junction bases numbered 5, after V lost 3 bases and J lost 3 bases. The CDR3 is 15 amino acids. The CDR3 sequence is CASSFAGGGTDTQYF. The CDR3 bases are TGTGCCAGCAGTTTCGCGGGAGGTGGTACAGATACGCAGTATTTT.

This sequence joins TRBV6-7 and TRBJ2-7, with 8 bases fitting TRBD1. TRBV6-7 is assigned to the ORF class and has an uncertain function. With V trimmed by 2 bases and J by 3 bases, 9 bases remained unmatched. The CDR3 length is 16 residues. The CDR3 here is CASSYVLTGAYYEQYF. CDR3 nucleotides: TGTGCCAGCAGTTACGTCCTGACAGGGGCCTACTACGAGCAGTACTTC.

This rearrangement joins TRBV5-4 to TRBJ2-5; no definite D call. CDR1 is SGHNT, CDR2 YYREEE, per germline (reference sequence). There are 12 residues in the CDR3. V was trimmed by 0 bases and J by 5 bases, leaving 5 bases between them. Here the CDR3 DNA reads TGTGCCAGCAGCTTGGGTGCGGAGACCCAGTACTTC. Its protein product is CASSLGAETQYF.

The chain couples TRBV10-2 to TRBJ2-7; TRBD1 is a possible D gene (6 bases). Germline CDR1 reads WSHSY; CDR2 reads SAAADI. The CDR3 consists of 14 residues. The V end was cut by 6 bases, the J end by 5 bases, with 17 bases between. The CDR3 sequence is CASSINRARDEQYF. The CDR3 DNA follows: TGCGCCAGCAGCATTAACAGGGCTCGGGACGAGCAGTACTTC.